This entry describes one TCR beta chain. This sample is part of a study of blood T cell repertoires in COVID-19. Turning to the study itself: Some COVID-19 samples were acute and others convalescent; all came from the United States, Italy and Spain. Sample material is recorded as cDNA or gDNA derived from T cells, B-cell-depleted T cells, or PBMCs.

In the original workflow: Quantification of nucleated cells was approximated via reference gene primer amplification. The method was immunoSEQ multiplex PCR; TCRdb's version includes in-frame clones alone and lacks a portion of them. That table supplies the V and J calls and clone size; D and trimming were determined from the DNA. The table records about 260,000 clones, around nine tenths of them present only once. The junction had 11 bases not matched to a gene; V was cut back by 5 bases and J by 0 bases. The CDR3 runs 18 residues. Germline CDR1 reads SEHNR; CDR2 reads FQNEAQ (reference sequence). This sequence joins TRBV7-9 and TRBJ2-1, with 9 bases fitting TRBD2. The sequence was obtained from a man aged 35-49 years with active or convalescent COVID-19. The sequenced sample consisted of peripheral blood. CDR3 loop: CASSPGLAFGSSYNEQFF. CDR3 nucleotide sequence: TGTGCCAGCAGCCCCGGACTAGCGTTTGGTAGCTCCTACAATGAGCAGTTCTTC.